Listed below are T cell receptor beta chains from one sample, sequenced in a study of response to subunit inactivated influenza vaccine. TCRdb redid the calling of the RT-PCR reads with MiXCR, one entry per CDR3 protein. Found here are 300,000 to 350,000 distinct CDR3 sequences, about a fifth of them singletons; the top ten hold roughly 10%. The sample consisted of PBMCs from blood, taken 21 months after vaccination. The origin of the receptors is a man aged 50-75 years who received an inactivated influenza vaccine. Both conserved end residues are part of each CDR3.

>TRBV28|TRBJ2-7
CASSPSAYEQYF
>TRBV7-3|TRBJ2-3
CASSDDRDTQYF
>TRBV29-1|TRBJ2-7
CSVQRGQGQPHEQYF
>TRBV4-1|TRBJ1-4
CASSQGQQGRREKLFF
>TRBV24-1|TRBJ2-4
CATSDLRTGKYIQYF
>TRBV2|TRBJ2-1
CASMRMGSGRGGFF
>TRBV20-1|TRBJ1-2
CSARVMDSMSNYGYTF
>TRBV18|TRBJ2-5
CASSPNRQETQYF
>TRBV4-1|TRBJ1-4
CASRHLLATNEKLFF
>TRBV3-1|TRBJ2-6
CASSQDPTSLSGANVLTF
>TRBV5-1|TRBJ2-7
CASSLVVGRFSYEQYF
>TRBV18|TRBJ2-1
CASSETGLYNEQFF
>TRBV4-1|TRBJ1-5
CASSKGTGRGFNQPQQF
>TRBV6-2/TRBV6-3|TRBJ2-2
CASSQAGERDTGELFF
>TRBV10-3|TRBJ2-3
CAISESLLPGADTQYF
>TRBV7-2|TRBJ2-5
CASRVQARQETQYF
>TRBV12-3/TRBV12-4|TRBJ1-2
CASSPDRTHGYTF
>TRBV28|TRBJ2-5
CASRIWETQYF
>TRBV5-5|TRBJ1-4
CASSLATGETNEKLFF
>TRBV29-1|TRBJ2-1
CSAGTGGIYNEQFF
>TRBV6-1|TRBJ1-2
CASRPDRGLGYTF
>TRBV4-2|TRBJ2-3
CASSQSWEVTDTQYF
>TRBV2|TRBJ2-6
CASSEANRNGANFLTF
>TRBV18|TRBJ1-6
CASSPPGQGRIHF
>TRBV6-6|TRBJ2-7
CASSPGRIYEQYF
>TRBV5-6|TRBJ1-3
CASSLTAGNTIYF
>TRBV12-3/TRBV12-4|TRBJ2-1
CASSLGRFEGDEQFF
>TRBV29-1|TRBJ2-7
CSVVAGTVSYEQYF
>TRBV3-1|TRBJ1-1
CASSSDREAFF
>TRBV7-2|TRBJ2-3
CASSVAPGLAGGLPYF
>TRBV7-9|TRBJ2-7
CASSRARGGEQYF
>TRBV19|TRBJ2-2
CASSIHSRVRITGELFF
>TRBV6-5|TRBJ1-5
CASSYGAGSGPQHF
>TRBV28|TRBJ2-7
CASSLRTSGAFLEQYF
>TRBV18|TRBJ2-7
CASSPMTVSYEQYF
>TRBV4-3|TRBJ2-3
CASSLSGGWTDTQYF
>TRBV7-6|TRBJ2-7
CASSSSPGQGYEQYF
>TRBV10-2|TRBJ1-2
CASSDGDRGGYTF
>TRBV28|TRBJ2-5
CASSPPQGKKTQYF
>TRBV12-3/TRBV12-4|TRBJ1-2
CASSLGRQRDGYTF
>TRBV5-1|TRBJ2-3
CASSLAISTSSTDTQYF
>TRBV4-1|TRBJ1-5
CASSQGGTTGRQPQHF
>TRBV7-2|TRBJ1-5
CASSRRVGSNQPQHF
>TRBV6-1|TRBJ1-5
CASSEMVNQPQHF
>TRBV7-2|TRBJ1-6
CASSLVTLNSPLHF
>TRBV5-4|TRBJ1-5
CASSLRQPQHF
>TRBV7-2|TRBJ2-3
CASRSSGRTDTQYF
>TRBV18|TRBJ2-7
CASSDSSYEQYF
>TRBV10-3|TRBJ1-1
CAISRSRDTEAFF
>TRBV12-3/TRBV12-4|TRBJ2-7
CASSLVDRGFYEQYF
>TRBV4-3|TRBJ2-2
CASSLPRRTSGGTNTGELFF
>TRBV20-1|TRBJ1-5
CSASLSPALQPQHF
>TRBV19|TRBJ1-5
CASSILGGVGNQPQHF
>TRBV28|TRBJ1-2
CASRPHTGATPGYTF
>TRBV7-2|TRBJ2-5
CASSHRGRETQYF